This T cell receptor beta chain appears in the sequencing data of a study of CD4+ T cells in melanoma. Here immunoSEQ multiplex PCR was the method, and the copy in TCRdb shows in-frame clones only, minus some. The sample yields some 150,000 clones, about 93% seen once. On this clone: Its antigen remains unknown.

Germline-derived CDR1 and CDR2 are MNHNS and SASEGT. V was pared by 7 bases and J by 6 bases, with 7 bases of the junction left unmatched. The CDR3 has 14 amino acids. Study-wide findings and caveats: CD8+ T cell, macrophage and B cell function reportedly correlated with neoantigen-specific CD4+ T cells. Neoantigen-specific CD4+ T cells in melanoma reportedly had diverse differentiation states.

The chain employs TRBV6-1 and TRBJ2-1; 9 bases agree with TRBD1. The sequence was collected from a human donor with melanoma. The CDR3 reads CASIPGQGINEQFF. The CDR3 DNA follows: TGTGCCAGCATTCCGGGACAGGGAATCAATGAGCAGTTCTTC.